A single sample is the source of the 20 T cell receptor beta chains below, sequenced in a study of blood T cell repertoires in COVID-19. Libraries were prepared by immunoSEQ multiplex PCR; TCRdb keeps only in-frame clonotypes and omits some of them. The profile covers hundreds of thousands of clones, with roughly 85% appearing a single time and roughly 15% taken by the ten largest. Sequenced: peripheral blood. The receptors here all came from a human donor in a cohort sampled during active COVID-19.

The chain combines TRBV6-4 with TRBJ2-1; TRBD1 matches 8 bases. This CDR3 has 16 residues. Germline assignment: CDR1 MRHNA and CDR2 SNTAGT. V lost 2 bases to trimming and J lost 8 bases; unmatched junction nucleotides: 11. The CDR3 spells CASSDRGQGGIDEQFF. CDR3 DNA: TGTGCCAGCAGTGACCGAGGACAGGGTGGGATAGATGAGCAGTTCTTC.

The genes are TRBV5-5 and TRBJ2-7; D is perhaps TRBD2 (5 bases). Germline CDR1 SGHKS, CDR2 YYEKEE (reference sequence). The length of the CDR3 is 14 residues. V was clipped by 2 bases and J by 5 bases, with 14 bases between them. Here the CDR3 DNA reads TGTGCCAGCAGCTTAGTCGACGGGATCCACGAGCAGTACTTC. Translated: CASSLVDGIHEQYF.

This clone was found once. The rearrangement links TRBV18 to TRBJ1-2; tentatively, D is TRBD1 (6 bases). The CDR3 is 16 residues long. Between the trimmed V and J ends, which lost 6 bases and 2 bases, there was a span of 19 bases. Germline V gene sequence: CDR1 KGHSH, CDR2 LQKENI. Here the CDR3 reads CASSESGTLLNYGYTF. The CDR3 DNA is TGTGCCAGCTCGGAATCCGGGACACTTCTGAACTATGGCTACACCTTC. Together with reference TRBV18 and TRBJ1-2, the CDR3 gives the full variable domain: NAGVMQNPRHLVRRRGQEARLRCSPMKGHSHVYWYRQLPEEGLKFMVYLQKENIIDESGMPKERFSAEFPKEGPSILRIQQVVRGDSAAYFCASSESGTLLNYGYTFGSGTRLTVV.

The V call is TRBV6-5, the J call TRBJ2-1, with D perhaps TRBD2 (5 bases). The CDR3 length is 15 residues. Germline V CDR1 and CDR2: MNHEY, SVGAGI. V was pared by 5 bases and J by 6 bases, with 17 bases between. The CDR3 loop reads CASSTLLERRNEQFF. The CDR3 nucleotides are TGTGCCAGCAGTACATTACTAGAAAGGCGCAATGAGCAGTTCTTC.

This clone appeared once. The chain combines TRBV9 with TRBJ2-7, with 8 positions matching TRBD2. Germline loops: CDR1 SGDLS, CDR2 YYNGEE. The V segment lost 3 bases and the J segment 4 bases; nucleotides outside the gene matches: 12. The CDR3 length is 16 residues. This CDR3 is CASSAGGDSGIYEQYF. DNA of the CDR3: TGTGCCAGCAGCGCGGGAGGGGACTCCGGGATATACGAGCAGTACTTC.

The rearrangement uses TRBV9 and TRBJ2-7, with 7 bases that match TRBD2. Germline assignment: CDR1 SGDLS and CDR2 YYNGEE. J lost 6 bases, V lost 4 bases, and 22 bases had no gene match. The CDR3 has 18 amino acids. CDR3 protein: CASSPSGLAELSGAEQYF. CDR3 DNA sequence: TGTGCCAGCAGCCCAAGCGGGCTAGCGGAGCTTTCTGGAGCCGAGCAGTACTTC.

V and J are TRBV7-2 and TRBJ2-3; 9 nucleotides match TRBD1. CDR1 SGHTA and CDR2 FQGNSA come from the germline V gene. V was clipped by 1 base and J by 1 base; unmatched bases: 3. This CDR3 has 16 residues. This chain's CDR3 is CASSLDRTGGTDTQYF. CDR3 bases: TGTGCCAGCAGCTTAGATAGGACAGGGGGCACAGATACGCAGTATTTT.

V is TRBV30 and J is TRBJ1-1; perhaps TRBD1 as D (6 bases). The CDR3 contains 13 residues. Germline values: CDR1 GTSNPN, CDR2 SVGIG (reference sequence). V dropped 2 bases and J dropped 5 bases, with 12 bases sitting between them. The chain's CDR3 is CAWSRTERTEAFF. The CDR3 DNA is TGTGCCTGGAGTCGGACAGAAAGAACTGAAGCTTTCTTT.

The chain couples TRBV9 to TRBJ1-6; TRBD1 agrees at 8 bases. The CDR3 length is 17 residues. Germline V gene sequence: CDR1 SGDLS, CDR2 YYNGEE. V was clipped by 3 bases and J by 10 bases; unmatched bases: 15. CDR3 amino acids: CASSGVITHRGESPLHF. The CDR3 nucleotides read TGTGCCAGCAGCGGGGTTATTACCCACAGGGGGGAATCACCCCTCCACTTT.

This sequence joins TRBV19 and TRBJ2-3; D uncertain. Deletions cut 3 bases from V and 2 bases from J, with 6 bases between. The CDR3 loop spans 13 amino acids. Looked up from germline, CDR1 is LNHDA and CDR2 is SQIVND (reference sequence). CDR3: CASSMATTDTQYF. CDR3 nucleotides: TGTGCCAGTAGTATGGCAACCACAGATACGCAGTATTTT.

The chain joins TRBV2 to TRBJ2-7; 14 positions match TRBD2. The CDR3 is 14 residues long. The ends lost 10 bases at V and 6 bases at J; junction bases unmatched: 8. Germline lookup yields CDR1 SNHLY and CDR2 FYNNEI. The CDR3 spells CATRPGLAGAEQYF. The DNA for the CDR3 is TGTGCCACCCGACCGGGACTAGCGGGAGCCGAGCAGTACTTC.

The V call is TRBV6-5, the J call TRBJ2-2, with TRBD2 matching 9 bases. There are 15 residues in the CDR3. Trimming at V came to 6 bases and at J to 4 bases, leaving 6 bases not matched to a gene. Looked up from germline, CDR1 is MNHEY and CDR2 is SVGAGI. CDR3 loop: CASRRLAEGTGELFF. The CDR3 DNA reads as TGTGCCAGCAGAAGACTAGCGGAGGGCACCGGGGAGCTGTTTTTT.

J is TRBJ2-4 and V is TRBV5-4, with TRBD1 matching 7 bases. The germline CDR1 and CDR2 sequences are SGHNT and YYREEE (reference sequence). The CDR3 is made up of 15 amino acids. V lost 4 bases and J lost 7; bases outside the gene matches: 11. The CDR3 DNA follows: TGTGCCAGCAGCAGAGACAGGGCGGTAATGAACATTCAGTACTTC. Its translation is CASSRDRAVMNIQYF.

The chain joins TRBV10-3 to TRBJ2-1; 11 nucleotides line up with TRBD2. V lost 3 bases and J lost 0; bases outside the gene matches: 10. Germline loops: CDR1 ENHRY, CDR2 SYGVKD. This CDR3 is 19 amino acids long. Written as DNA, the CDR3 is TGTGCCATCAGTGATCCCCTAGCGGGAGGTTTTAGCTCCTACAATGAGCAGTTCTTC. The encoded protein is CAISDPLAGGFSSYNEQFF.

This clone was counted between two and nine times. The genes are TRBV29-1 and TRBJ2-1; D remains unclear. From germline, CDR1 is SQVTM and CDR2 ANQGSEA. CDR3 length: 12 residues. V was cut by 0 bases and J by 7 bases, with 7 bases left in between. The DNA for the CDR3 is TGCAGCGTTGAAGATCGGAGAAATGAGCAGTTCTTC. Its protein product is CSVEDRRNEQFF.

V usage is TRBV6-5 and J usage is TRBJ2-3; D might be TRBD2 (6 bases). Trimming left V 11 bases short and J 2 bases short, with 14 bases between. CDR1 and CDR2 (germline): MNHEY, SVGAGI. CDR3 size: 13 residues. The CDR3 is CAARRDDTDTQYF. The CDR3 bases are TGTGCCGCGCGGCGGGATGACACAGATACGCAGTATTTT.

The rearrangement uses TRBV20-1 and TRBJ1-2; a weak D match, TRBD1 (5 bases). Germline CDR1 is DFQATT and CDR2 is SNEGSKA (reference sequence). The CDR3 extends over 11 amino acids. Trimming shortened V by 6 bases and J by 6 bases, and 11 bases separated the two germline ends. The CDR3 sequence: CSAEGGDGYTF. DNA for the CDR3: TGCAGTGCCGAGGGAGGGGATGGCTACACCTTC.

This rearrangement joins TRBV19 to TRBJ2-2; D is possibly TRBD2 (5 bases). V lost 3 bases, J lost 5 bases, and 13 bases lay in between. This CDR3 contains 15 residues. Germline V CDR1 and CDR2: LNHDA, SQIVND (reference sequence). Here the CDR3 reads CASSMLGVETGELFF. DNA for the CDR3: TGTGCCAGTAGTATGCTGGGAGTGGAAACCGGGGAGCTGTTTTTT.

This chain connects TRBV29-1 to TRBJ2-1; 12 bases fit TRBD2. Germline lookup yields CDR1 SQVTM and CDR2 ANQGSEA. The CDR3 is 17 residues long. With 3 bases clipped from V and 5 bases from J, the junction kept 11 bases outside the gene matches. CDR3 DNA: TGCAGCGTTGACCCTAGCGGGAGGGCCTACCCTAACAATGAGCAGTTCTTC. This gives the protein CSVDPSGRAYPNNEQFF.

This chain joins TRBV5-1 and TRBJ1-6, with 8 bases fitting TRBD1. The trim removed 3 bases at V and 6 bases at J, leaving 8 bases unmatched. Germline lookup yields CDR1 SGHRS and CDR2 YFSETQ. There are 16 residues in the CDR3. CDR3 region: CASSSGQGGSNSPLHF. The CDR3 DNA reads TGCGCCAGCAGCTCAGGACAGGGAGGTTCTAATTCACCCCTCCACTTT.